Following are 29 T cell receptor beta chains from one sample sequenced in a study of stem cell transplantation in POMP-related autoinflammatory disease. The data were produced by immunoSEQ multiplex PCR, yet TCRdb's version contains in-frame clones alone and is incomplete. The sample contains tens of thousands of clones, under 95% of which appear only once. Sequenced material: CD4+ T cells from PBMCs, taken after stem cell transplantation. These receptors originate from a human patient with POMP-related autoinflammation and immune dysregulation (PRAID). Among the T cells, some may be from the graft donor.

The genes are TRBV5-4 and TRBJ1-2, with 7 positions matching TRBD1. V was clipped by 0 bases and J by 7 bases; unmatched bases: 0. The germline gives CDR1 SGHNT, CDR2 YYREEE (reference sequence). CDR3 length: 12 residues. CDR3 sequence (DNA): TGTGCCAGCAGCTTGGACAGGGGTGGCTACACCTTC. Translation: CASSLDRGGYTF.

The chain links TRBV29-1 to TRBJ2-1; TRBD1 aligns across 7 bases. The CDR3 is 15 amino acids. The germline CDR1 and CDR2 sequences are SQVTM and ANQGSEA. V lost 6 bases and J lost 4; bases outside the gene matches: 12. The CDR3 loop is CSVADRASAYNEQFF. CDR3 in DNA: TGCAGCGTCGCTGACAGGGCAAGTGCGTACAATGAGCAGTTCTTC.

For the CDR3, the DNA is TGTGCCAGCAGCGTATCGGGTTCCAGCTACAATGAGCAGTTCTTC. It translates to CASSVSGSSYNEQFF. This sequence joins TRBV9 and TRBJ2-1, with D unresolved. CDR3 length: 15 amino acids. Trimming took off 1 base at V and 3 bases at J, with 11 bases between the two ends. Germline-derived CDR1 and CDR2 are SGDLS and YYNGEE.

The genes are TRBV6-5 and TRBJ2-1; the D is unclear. The V gene lost 7 bases and the J gene lost 3 bases, with 13 bases spanning the gap. In germline, CDR1 is MNHEY, CDR2 SVGAGI. The CDR3 sequence is 14 residues long. CDR3 DNA sequence: TGTGCCAGCACCAGACATCGCATCTACAATGAGCAGTTCTTC. Its translation: CASTRHRIYNEQFF.

The chain is built from TRBV27 and TRBJ1-5; the D gene is possibly TRBD1 (5 bases). V was pared by 8 bases and J by 5 bases, with 13 bases between. CDR3 length: 13 amino acids. CDR1 and CDR2 (germline): MNHEY, SMNVEV (reference sequence). CDR3 coding DNA: TGTGCCAGCGGGCGGGTAGGGGATCAGCCCCAGCATTTT. This translates into CASGRVGDQPQHF.

The V call is TRBV6-5, the J call TRBJ2-7; 8 positions match TRBD1. This CDR3 comprises 14 residues. The germline gives CDR1 MNHEY, CDR2 SVGAGI. V gave up 7 bases and J gave up 3 bases; unmatched junction bases: 8. This chain's CDR3 is CASTSGTGFYEQYF. CDR3 DNA sequence: TGTGCCAGCACTAGTGGGACAGGCTTCTACGAGCAGTACTTC.

The rearrangement uses TRBV9 and TRBJ1-3; D is perhaps TRBD1 (6 bases). In germline, CDR1 is SGDLS, CDR2 YYNGEE. V was trimmed by 0 bases and J by 2 bases, leaving 12 bases between them. The CDR3 is 16 residues long. CDR3 loop: CASSVAGGQTGNTIYF. The CDR3, as DNA: TGTGCCAGCAGCGTAGCGGGGGGACAAACTGGAAACACCATATATTTT.

This chain joins TRBV19 and TRBJ1-2; 8 positions agree with TRBD1. The CDR3 runs to 13 residues. CDR1 and CDR2 (germline): LNHDA, SQIVND (reference sequence). V was pared by 8 bases and J by 4 bases, with 6 bases of the junction left unmatched. CDR3 in DNA: TGTGCCAGTGGGACAGGAGAAACCTATGGCTACACCTTC. Translating gives CASGTGETYGYTF.

The V gene is TRBV4-1, the J gene TRBJ2-2; no clear D. Germline values: CDR1 MGHRA, CDR2 YSYEKL. The CDR3 is 13 amino acids. The V end was cut by 0 bases, the J end by 6 bases, with 5 bases between. The CDR3 DNA follows: TGCGCCAGCAGCCAAGATGGGGCCGGGGAGCTGTTTTTT. Its protein product is CASSQDGAGELFF.

This chain uses TRBV12-3 or TRBV12-4 with TRBJ1-5; D remains ambiguous. The V end lost 4 bases, the J end lost 1 base, and 5 bases lay between the germline ends. The CDR3 is made up of 13 amino acids. CDR3 bases: TGTGCCAGCAGTTCATTCAGCAATCAGCCCCAGCATTTT. The encoded protein is CASSSFSNQPQHF.

The chain employs TRBV5-3 and TRBJ2-6; D is perhaps TRBD2 (6 bases). TRBV5-3 is marked as an open reading frame, function uncertain. This CDR3 has 16 residues. V lost 7 bases, J lost 7 bases, and 21 bases lay in between. Here the CDR3 DNA reads TGTGCCAGATTACGGGGGTTGGGACCTCGTGCCAACGTCCTGACTTTC. Protein sequence: CARLRGLGPRANVLTF.

The chain couples TRBV28 to TRBJ1-4, with 8 bases identical to TRBD1. The length of the CDR3 is 14 residues. J lost 5 bases, V lost 6 bases, and 5 bases had no gene match. Germline V gives CDR1 MDHEN, CDR2 SYDVKM. This chain's CDR3 is CASRSGGLNEKLFF. The CDR3 region has the DNA TGTGCCAGCAGGTCAGGGGGCTTGAATGAAAAACTGTTTTTT.

The J gene is TRBJ2-3, the V gene TRBV5-6; 7 bases are a match to TRBD1. Per germline, CDR1 SGHDT and CDR2 YYEEEE. V shed 5 bases and J 0 bases; nucleotides not matched to a gene: 12. The CDR3 consists of 17 residues. DNA of the CDR3: TGTGCCAGCAGATCGACAGGGAAAACTACTAGCACAGATACGCAGTATTTT. It encodes CASRSTGKTTSTDTQYF.

This chain links TRBV6-1 with TRBJ2-7; D not resolved. The CDR3 has 16 amino acids. Germline CDR1 reads MNHNS; CDR2 reads SASEGT. V lost 4 bases to trimming and J lost 1 base, with 17 bases between them. This chain's CDR3 is CASSGVGRLWSYEQYF. The CDR3, as DNA: TGTGCCAGCAGTGGAGTGGGCAGGCTATGGTCCTACGAGCAGTACTTC.

The chain links TRBV28 to TRBJ2-2, with 8 bases aligning to TRBD1. With 4 bases clipped from V and 7 bases from J, the junction kept 11 bases outside the gene matches. This CDR3 is 16 amino acids long. CDR1 MDHEN and CDR2 SYDVKM come from the germline V gene. CDR3 in amino acids: CASSSPADRGGGELFF. The CDR3 nucleotides read TGTGCCAGCAGTTCCCCGGCTGACAGGGGAGGCGGGGAGCTGTTTTTT.

The chain couples TRBV7-8 to TRBJ2-1; 9 bases align to TRBD1. The CDR3 contains 15 residues. V lost 5 bases to trimming and J lost 7 bases; unmatched junction nucleotides: 9. Germline V lookup: CDR1 SGHVS, CDR2 FQNEAQ. The CDR3 DNA reads as TGTGCCAGCAGCCGCCCTGGGACAGGGTTTAATGAGCAGTTCTTC. This gives the protein CASSRPGTGFNEQFF.

The V and J genes are TRBV30 and TRBJ1-2; no definite D call. V shed 1 base and J shed 8 bases, with 5 bases lying between them. Germline CDR1 reads GTSNPN; CDR2 reads SVGIG (reference sequence). The CDR3 loop spans 10 amino acids. The CDR3 DNA follows: TGTGCCTGGAGTGGGGCCGGCTACACCTTC. Translating gives CAWSGAGYTF.

The chain recombines TRBV30 with TRBJ2-5; no clear D. V lost 0 bases to trimming and J lost 5 bases, with 4 bases between them. The CDR3 has 11 residues. The germline V gene encodes CDR1 GTSNPN and CDR2 SVGIG (reference sequence). CDR3 in amino acids: CAWSVGETQYF. Written as DNA, the CDR3 is TGTGCCTGGAGTGTGGGGGAGACCCAGTACTTC.

The chain combines TRBV27 with TRBJ1-6, with 8 bases lining up with TRBD1. The germline CDR1 and CDR2 sequences are MNHEY and SMNVEV (reference sequence). V lost 0 bases, J lost 7 bases, and 11 bases stayed unmatched. The CDR3 contains 18 residues. CDR3 sequence (DNA): TGTGCCAGCAGTTTATCGAGGGGTAGAGGGACAGGCAATTCACCCCTCCACTTT. Translated: CASSLSRGRGTGNSPLHF.

The chain carries TRBV30 and TRBJ1-4, with D maybe TRBD1 (6 bases). The CDR3 contains 14 residues. Germline V CDR1 and CDR2: GTSNPN, SVGIG (reference sequence). Trimming took off 5 bases at V and 11 bases at J, with 21 bases between the two ends. CDR3 DNA sequence: TGTGCCTGGGAATTGGTGGGGGCAACGGGGAAACTGTTTTTT. Translating it yields CAWELVGATGKLFF.

The chain has TRBV28 and TRBJ1-1; unclear D gene. V dropped 6 bases and J dropped 3 bases, with 5 bases sitting between them. This CDR3 contains 11 residues. Germline CDR1 MDHEN, CDR2 SYDVKM. The CDR3 DNA sequence: TGTGCCAGCAGCACTTACACTGAAGCTTTCTTT. It is translated as CASSTYTEAFF.

V and J are TRBV28 and TRBJ2-7; D unclear. The CDR3 contains 12 residues. Trimming stripped 4 bases from V and 3 bases from J, with 7 bases between. The germline V gene encodes CDR1 MDHEN and CDR2 SYDVKM. The CDR3 loop reads CASSSLHYEQYF. The CDR3 coding sequence is TGTGCCAGCAGTTCCCTCCACTACGAGCAGTACTTC.

The J gene is TRBJ2-2, the V gene TRBV29-1; 8 positions agree with TRBD2. The germline V gene has CDR1 SQVTM and CDR2 ANQGSEA. V shed 8 bases, J shed 7 bases, and the junction held 9 bases outside the gene matches. The CDR3 loop spans 13 amino acids. The CDR3 here is CSLRRGDVGELFF. In DNA, the CDR3 is TGCAGCCTTAGGCGGGGGGACGTCGGGGAGCTGTTTTTT.

V usage is TRBV18 and J usage is TRBJ1-3; D call uncertain. Looked up from germline, CDR1 is KGHSH and CDR2 is LQKENI. The CDR3 is 14 residues long. Deletions cut 4 bases from V and 0 bases from J, with 7 bases between. The CDR3, as DNA: TGTGCCAGCTCACTGGCCCGCTCTGGAAACACCATATATTTT. Encoded protein: CASSLARSGNTIYF.

This chain uses TRBV6-2 or TRBV6-3 with TRBJ2-3; D assignment may be TRBD1 or TRBD2 (5 bases each). The CDR3 has 16 amino acids. Germline assignment: CDR1 MNHEY and CDR2 SVGEGT. The V gene lost 4 bases and the J gene lost 6 bases, with 20 bases spanning the gap. CDR3 bases: TGTGCCAGCAGTTCCGGGACGTGGGCCTTGTGGGATACGCAGTATTTT. This gives the protein CASSSGTWALWDTQYF.

The rearrangement joins TRBV12-5 to TRBJ2-1, with no clear D. Trimming took off 3 bases at V and 1 base at J, with 10 bases between the two ends. Germline V gene sequence: CDR1 LGHNT, CDR2 FRNRAP. The CDR3 is made up of 15 amino acids. As DNA, the CDR3 is TGTGCTAGTGGTTTCGGGCGGTCGTCCTACAATGAGCAGTTCTTC. Translating it yields CASGFGRSSYNEQFF.

This chain links TRBV30 with TRBJ1-6; D remains ambiguous. Germline V gene data show CDR1 as GTSNPN and CDR2 as SVGIG (reference sequence). CDR3 length: 12 residues. The V and J ends lost 3 bases and 7 bases respectively, with 7 bases between them. This chain's CDR3 is CAWRRSNSPLHF. CDR3 coding DNA: TGTGCCTGGAGAAGGTCGAATTCACCCCTCCACTTT.

This clone was counted once. V usage is TRBV5-5 and J usage is TRBJ2-3; perhaps TRBD2 as D (5 bases). With 0 bases removed from V and 2 bases from J, the gap between germline ends came to 10 bases. There are 15 residues in the CDR3. The germline CDR1 and CDR2 sequences are SGHKS and YYEKEE (reference sequence). Here the CDR3 DNA reads TGTGCCAGCAGCTTGGGGCGGACTTCCACAGATACGCAGTATTTT. Translation gives CASSLGRTSTDTQYF.

The V gene is TRBV6-5, the J gene TRBJ1-1; D gene ambiguous. Germline V gene data show CDR1 as MNHEY and CDR2 as SVGAGI. The ends were cut back, 7 bases at V and 3 bases at J, with 6 bases in the middle. This CDR3 region has 11 residues. CDR3 DNA sequence: TGTGCCAGCAAAGATCACACTGAAGCTTTCTTT. The encoded protein is CASKDHTEAFF.